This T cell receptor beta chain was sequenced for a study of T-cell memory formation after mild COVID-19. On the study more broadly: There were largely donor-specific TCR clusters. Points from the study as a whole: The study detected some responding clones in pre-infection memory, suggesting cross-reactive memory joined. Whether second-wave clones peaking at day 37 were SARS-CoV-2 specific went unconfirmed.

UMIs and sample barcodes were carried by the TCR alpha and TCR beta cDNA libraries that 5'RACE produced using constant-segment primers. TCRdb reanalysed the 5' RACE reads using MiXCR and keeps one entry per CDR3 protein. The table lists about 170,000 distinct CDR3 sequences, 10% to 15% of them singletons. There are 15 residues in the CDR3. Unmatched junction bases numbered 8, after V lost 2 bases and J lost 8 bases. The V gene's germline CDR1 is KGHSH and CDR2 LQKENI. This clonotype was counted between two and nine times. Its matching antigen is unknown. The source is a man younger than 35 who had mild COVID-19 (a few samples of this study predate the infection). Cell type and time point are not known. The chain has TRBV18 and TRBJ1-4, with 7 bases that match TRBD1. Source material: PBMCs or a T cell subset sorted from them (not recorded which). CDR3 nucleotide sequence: TGTGCCAGCTCACCAGAATTCGCCAGGGGGGAAAAACTGTTTTTT. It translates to CASSPEFARGEKLFF.